This T cell receptor beta chain was found in a study of T cells in Graves' hyperthyroidism and ophthalmopathy. Using RNA transcripts as the source, TCR beta CDR3 regions were amplified. The primer set for the first-round RT-PCR of the TCR CDR3 was HTBI. TCRdb reanalysed the multiplex PCR reads using MiXCR and keeps one entry per CDR3 protein. Among roughly 510,000 distinct CDR3 sequences listed, around 43% were seen once. The sequenced material came from peripheral blood or thyroid tissue (not recorded which). The TCR comes from an adult woman with Graves' disease, either hyperthyroidism or ophthalmopathy (not recorded which).

The CDR3 spells CASSLVLAVNTEAFF. CDR3 sequence (DNA): TGTGCCAGCAGCTTAGTGCTGGCAGTGAACACTGAAGCTTTCTTT. The rearrangement links TRBV7-9 to TRBJ1-1; D uncertain. This CDR3 is 15 amino acids long. The V gene's germline CDR1 is SEHNR and CDR2 FQNEAQ (reference sequence). Trimming cost V 1 base and J 0 bases, with 9 bases left between them.